These T cell receptor beta chains were read from a single sample in a study of Graves' ophthalmopathy and Graves' hyperthyroidism. TCRdb itself ran the multiplex PCR reads through MiXCR, one entry per CDR3 protein. The top ten clones hold roughly 12% of a sample with under 400,000 distinct CDR3 sequences, 15% to 20% of them seen once. Sequenced material: peripheral blood. The receptors here all came from an adult man with Graves' ophthalmopathy. Both conserved end residues are part of each CDR3. The D gene is left open where the match is weak. Size is omitted from some rows. Given values are once, few, many or a class for expanded clones.

V	D	size	J	CDR3	DNA
TRBV14	.	many	TRBJ1-2	CASSQDISYGYTF	TGTGCCAGCAGCCAAGATATTTCTTATGGCTACACCTTC
TRBV6-2/TRBV6-3	TRBD2	.	TRBJ2-7	CASRPKGLTYEQSF	TGTGCCAGCAGGCCCAAGGGACTAACCTACGAGCAGTCCTTC
TRBV27	.	many	TRBJ2-2	CASSPLSTGELFF	TGTGCCAGCAGCCCCCTTTCCACCGGGGAGCTGTTTTTT
TRBV6-1	.	many	TRBJ1-1	CASSEAGAEAFF	TGTGCCAGCAGTGAGGCAGGGGCTGAAGCTTTCTTT
TRBV6-5	TRBD1	many	TRBJ1-1	CASSRGTENTEAFF	TGTGCCAGCAGTCGCGGGACAGAGAACACTGAAGCTTTCTTT
TRBV20-1	.	many	TRBJ2-5	CSARVPGVRGETQYF	TGCAGTGCTAGAGTCCCAGGGGTTCGAGGGGAGACCCAGTACTTC
TRBV6-1	.	many	TRBJ2-7	CASRDPTESYEQYF	TGTGCCAGCAGGGATCCGACAGAGTCCTACGAGCAGTACTTC
TRBV3-1	TRBD1	many	TRBJ1-5	CASSHGQGIKAQHF	TGTGCCAGCAGCCATGGACAGGGGATTAAAGCCCAGCATTTT
TRBV7-8	.	many	TRBJ2-5	CASSLVAEETQYF	TGTGCCAGCAGCTTAGTCGCGGAGGAGACCCAGTACTTC
TRBV20-1	TRBD1	many	TRBJ2-7	CSARLYRDRGLMGHEQYF	TGCAGTGCTAGGCTCTACCGGGACAGGGGGCTTATGGGCCACGAGCAGTACTTC
TRBV7-9	TRBD1	.	TRBJ2-7	CASSSDRGNPYEQYF	TGTGCCAGCAGCTCCGACAGGGGGAACCCCTACGAGCAGTACTTC
TRBV29-1	.	.	TRBJ2-5	CSVRVNQETQYF	TGCAGCGTTCGGGTAAACCAAGAGACCCAGTACTTC
TRBV4-1	TRBD2	many	TRBJ2-7	CASSQELGLALGEQYF	TGCGCCAGCAGCCAAGAGTTGGGACTAGCTTTGGGCGAGCAGTACTTC
TRBV6-5	TRBD2	few	TRBJ2-7	CASSYELAGEYEQYF	TGTGCCAGCAGTTACGAACTAGCGGGAGAATACGAGCAGTACTTC
TRBV18	.	.	TRBJ1-5	CASSPLPVRGNQPQHF	TGTGCCAGCTCACCACTCCCCGTGCGGGGCAATCAGCCCCAGCATTTT
TRBV20-1	.	many	TRBJ1-5	CSAPERGIYSNQPQHF	TGCAGTGCACCCGAAAGAGGCATATATAGCAATCAGCCCCAGCATTTT
TRBV9	TRBD1	.	TRBJ2-7	CASSGTGVLYEQYF	TGTGCCAGCAGCGGGACAGGGGTGCTCTACGAGCAGTACTTC
TRBV30	.	many	TRBJ2-7	CACGQGSYEQYF	TGTGCCTGTGGGCAGGGGTCCTACGAGCAGTACTTC
TRBV6-1	.	.	TRBJ1-6	CASSGGGGNNSPLHF	TGTGCCAGCAGTGGGGGGGGCGGAAATAATTCACCCCTCCACTTT
TRBV30	.	many	TRBJ1-3	CAWSLVGLGDGNTIYF	TGTGCCTGGAGCCTCGTTGGGCTGGGGGATGGAAACACCATATATTTT
TRBV6-1	TRBD1	.	TRBJ2-6	CASTGQGASGANVLNF	TGTGCCAGCACAGGACAGGGCGCATCTGGGGCCAACGTCCTGAATTTC
TRBV6-1	.	many	TRBJ1-2	CASSERYGYTF	TGTGCCAGCAGTGAACGCTATGGCTACACCTTC
TRBV10-3	.	.	TRBJ1-2	CASNGQDGYGYTF	TGTGCCAGCAATGGGCAGGACGGCTATGGCTACACCTTC
TRBV6-5	TRBD1	many	TRBJ1-5	CASSYSPVQGFGSIDGNQPQHF	TGTGCCAGCAGTTACTCGCCAGTACAGGGGTTTGGAAGCATCGACGGCAATCAGCCCCAGCATTTT
TRBV14	TRBD1	many	TRBJ2-7	CASSITGTGAGEQYF	TGTGCCAGCAGCATCACCGGGACAGGGGCCGGGGAGCAGTACTTC
TRBV4-1	TRBD2	.	TRBJ2-2	CASSHPSGANTGELFF	TGCGCCAGCAGCCATCCTAGCGGAGCGAACACCGGGGAGCTGTTTTTT
TRBV5-1	.	.	TRBJ2-7	CASSSGGQHYEQYF	TGCGCCAGCAGCTCCGGGGGACAGCACTACGAGCAGTACTTC